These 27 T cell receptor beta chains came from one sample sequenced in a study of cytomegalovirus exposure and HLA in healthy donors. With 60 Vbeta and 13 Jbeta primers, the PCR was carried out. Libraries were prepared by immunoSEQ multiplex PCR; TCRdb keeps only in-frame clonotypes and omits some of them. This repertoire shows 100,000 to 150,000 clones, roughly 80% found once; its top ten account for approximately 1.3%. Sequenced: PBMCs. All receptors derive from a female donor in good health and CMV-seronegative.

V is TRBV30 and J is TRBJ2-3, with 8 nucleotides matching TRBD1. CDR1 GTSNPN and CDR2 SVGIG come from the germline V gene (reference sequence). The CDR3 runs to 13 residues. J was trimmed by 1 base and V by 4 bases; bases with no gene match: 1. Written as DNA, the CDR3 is TGTGCCTGGATGGACAGGGGCACAGATACGCAGTATTTT. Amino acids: CAWMDRGTDTQYF.

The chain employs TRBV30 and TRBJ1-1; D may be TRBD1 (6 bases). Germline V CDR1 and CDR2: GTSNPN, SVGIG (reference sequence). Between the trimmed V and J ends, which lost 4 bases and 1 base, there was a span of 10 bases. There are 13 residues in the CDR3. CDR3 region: CAWKDRANTEAFF. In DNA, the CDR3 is TGTGCCTGGAAGGACAGAGCGAACACTGAAGCTTTCTTT.

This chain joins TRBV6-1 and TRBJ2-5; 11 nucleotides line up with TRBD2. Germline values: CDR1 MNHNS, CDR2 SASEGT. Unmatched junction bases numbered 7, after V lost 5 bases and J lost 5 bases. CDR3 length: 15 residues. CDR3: CASSSLLAGGETQYF. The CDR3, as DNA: TGTGCCAGCAGTTCCCTCCTAGCGGGAGGCGAGACCCAGTACTTC.

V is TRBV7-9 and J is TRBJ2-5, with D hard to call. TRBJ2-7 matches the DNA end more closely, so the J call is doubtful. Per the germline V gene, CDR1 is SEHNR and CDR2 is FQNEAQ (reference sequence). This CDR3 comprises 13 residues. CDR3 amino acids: CASSLPRGYEQYF. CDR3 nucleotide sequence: TGTGCCAGCAGCTTACCTCGCGGTTACGAGCAGTACTTC.

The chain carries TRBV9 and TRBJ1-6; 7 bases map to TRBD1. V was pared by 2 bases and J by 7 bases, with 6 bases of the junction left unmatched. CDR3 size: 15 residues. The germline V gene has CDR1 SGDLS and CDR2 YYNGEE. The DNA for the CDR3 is TGTGCCAGCAGCGTCGACGCCAGGGGGAATTCACCCCTCCACTTT. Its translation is CASSVDARGNSPLHF.

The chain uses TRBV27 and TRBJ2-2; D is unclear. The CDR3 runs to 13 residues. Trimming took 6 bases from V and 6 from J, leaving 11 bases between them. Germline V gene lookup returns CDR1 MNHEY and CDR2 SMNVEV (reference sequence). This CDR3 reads CASSPMAAGELFF. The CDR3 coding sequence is TGTGCCAGCAGCCCGATGGCAGCCGGGGAGCTGTTTTTT.

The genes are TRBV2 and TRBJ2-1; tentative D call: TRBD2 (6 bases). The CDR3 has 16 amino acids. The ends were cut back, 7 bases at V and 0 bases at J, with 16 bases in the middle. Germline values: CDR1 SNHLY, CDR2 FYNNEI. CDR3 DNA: TGTGCCAGCACTCTCTCCGGGGGAAGCTCCTACAATGAGCAGTTCTTC. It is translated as CASTLSGGSSYNEQFF.

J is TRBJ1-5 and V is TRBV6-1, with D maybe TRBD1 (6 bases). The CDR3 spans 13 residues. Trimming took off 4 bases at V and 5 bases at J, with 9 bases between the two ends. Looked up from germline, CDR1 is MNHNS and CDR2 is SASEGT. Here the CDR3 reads CASSVWTDQPQHF. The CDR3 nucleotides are TGTGCCAGCAGTGTTTGGACAGATCAGCCCCAGCATTTT.

The CDR3 DNA reads TGCGCCAGCAGCTTGGAGGCGGGGAGCTCCTATAATTCACCCCTCCACTTT. It translates to CASSLEAGSSYNSPLHF. The V call is TRBV5-1, the J call TRBJ1-6; D remains ambiguous. This CDR3 has 17 residues. With 0 bases removed from V and 0 bases from J, the gap between germline ends came to 10 bases. CDR1 and CDR2 from the germline V gene are SGHRS and YFSETQ. The full variable domain, with the rest looked up from reference TRBV5-1 and TRBJ1-6, is KAGVTQTPRYLIKTRGQQVTLSCSPISGHRSVSWYQQTPGQGLQFLFEYFSETQRNKGNFPGRFSGRQFSNSRSEMNVSTLELGDSALYLCASSLEAGSSYNSPLHFGNGTRLTVT.

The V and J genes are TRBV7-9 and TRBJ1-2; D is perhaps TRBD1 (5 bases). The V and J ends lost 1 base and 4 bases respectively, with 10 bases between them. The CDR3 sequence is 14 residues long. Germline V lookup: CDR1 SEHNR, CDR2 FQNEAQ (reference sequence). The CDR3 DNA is TGTGCCAGCAGCTTAGGAGAGACAGCCTATGGCTACACCTTC. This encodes CASSLGETAYGYTF.

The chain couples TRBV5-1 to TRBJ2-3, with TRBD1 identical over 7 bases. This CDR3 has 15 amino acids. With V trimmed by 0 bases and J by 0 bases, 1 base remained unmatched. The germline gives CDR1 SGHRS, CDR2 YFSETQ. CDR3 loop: CASSLAQGSTDTQYF. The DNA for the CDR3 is TGCGCCAGCAGCTTGGCACAGGGGAGCACAGATACGCAGTATTTT. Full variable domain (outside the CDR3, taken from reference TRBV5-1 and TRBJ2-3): KAGVTQTPRYLIKTRGQQVTLSCSPISGHRSVSWYQQTPGQGLQFLFEYFSETQRNKGNFPGRFSGRQFSNSRSEMNVSTLELGDSALYLCASSLAQGSTDTQYFGPGTRLTVL.

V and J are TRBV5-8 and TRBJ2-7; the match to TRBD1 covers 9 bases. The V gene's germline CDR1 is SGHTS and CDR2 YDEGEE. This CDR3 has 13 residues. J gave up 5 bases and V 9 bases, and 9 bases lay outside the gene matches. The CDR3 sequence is CATADRGVDEQYF. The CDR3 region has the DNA TGTGCCACCGCGGACAGGGGAGTTGACGAGCAGTACTTC. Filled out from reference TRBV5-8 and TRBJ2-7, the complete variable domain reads EAGVTQSPTHLIKTRGQQATLRCSPISGHTSVYWYQQALGLGLQFLLWYDEGEERNRGNFPPRFSGRQFPNYSSELNVNALELEDSALYLCATADRGVDEQYFGPGTRLTVT.

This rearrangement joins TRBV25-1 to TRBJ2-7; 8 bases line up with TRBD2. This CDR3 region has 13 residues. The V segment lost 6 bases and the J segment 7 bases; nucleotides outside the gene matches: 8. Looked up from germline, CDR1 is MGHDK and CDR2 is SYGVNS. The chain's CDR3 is CASSSGGPGEQYF. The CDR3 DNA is TGTGCCAGCAGCAGCGGGGGACCGGGGGAGCAGTACTTC.

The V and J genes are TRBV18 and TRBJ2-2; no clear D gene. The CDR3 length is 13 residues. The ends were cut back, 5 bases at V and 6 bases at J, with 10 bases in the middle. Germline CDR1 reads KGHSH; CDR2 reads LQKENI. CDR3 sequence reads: CASSARLPGELFF. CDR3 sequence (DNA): TGTGCCAGCTCAGCCAGACTGCCCGGGGAGCTGTTTTTT.

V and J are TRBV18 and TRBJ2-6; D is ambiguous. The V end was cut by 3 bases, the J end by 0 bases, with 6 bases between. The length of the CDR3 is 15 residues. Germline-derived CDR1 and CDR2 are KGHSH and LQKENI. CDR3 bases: TGTGCCAGCTCACCGGGCGCCTCTGGGGCCAACGTCCTGACTTTC. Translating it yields CASSPGASGANVLTF.

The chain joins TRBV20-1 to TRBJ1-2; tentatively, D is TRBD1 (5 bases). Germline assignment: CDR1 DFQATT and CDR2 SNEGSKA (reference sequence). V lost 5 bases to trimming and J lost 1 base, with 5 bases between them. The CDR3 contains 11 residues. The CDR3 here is CSADSNYGYTF. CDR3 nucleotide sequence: TGCAGTGCTGACAGTAACTATGGCTACACCTTC.

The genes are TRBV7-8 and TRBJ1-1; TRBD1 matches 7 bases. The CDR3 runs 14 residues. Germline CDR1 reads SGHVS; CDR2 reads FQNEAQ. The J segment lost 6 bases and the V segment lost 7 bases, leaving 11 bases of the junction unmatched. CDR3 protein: CASTSGTAVAEAFF. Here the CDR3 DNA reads TGTGCCAGCACCTCCGGGACAGCGGTGGCTGAAGCTTTCTTT.

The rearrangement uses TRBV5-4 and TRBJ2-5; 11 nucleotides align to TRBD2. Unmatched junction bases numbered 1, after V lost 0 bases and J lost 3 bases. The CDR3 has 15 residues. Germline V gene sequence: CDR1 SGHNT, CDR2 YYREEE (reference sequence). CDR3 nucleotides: TGTGCCAGCAGCTTGGAGGGACTAGCGGAAGAGACCCAGTACTTC. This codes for CASSLEGLAEETQYF.

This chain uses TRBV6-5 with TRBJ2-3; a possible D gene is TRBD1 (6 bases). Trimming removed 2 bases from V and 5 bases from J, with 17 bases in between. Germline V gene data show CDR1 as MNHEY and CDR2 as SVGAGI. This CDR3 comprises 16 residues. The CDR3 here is CASSYGQGQRKDTQYF. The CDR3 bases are TGTGCCAGCAGTTACGGGCAGGGGCAAAGAAAAGATACGCAGTATTTT.

CDR3 amino acids: CASSSPGQGTEAFF. DNA of the CDR3: TGTGCCAGCAGCTCACCGGGACAGGGCACTGAAGCTTTCTTT. The gene calls are TRBV7-9 and TRBJ1-1; TRBD1 matches 9 bases. There are 14 residues in the CDR3. The ends lost 4 bases at V and 4 bases at J; junction bases unmatched: 4. CDR1 and CDR2 (germline): SEHNR, FQNEAQ (reference sequence).

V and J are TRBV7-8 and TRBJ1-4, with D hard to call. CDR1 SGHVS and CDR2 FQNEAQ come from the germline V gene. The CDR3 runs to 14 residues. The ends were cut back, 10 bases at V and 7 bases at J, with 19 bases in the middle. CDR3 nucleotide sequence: TGTGCCACCACGAGCGCCGTGCTTGGTGAAAAACTGTTTTTT. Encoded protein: CATTSAVLGEKLFF.

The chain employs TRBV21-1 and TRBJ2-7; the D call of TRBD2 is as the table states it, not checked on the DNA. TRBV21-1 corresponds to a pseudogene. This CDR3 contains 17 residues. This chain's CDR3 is CASSKVSSGTSSYEQYF. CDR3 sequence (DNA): TGTGCCAGCAGCAAAGTATCTTCGGGGACTAGCTCCTACGAGCAGTACTTC.

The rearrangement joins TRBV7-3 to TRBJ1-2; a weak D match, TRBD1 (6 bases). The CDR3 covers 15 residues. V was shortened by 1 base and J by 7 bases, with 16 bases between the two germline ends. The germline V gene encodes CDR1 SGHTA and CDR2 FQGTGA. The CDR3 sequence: CASSLNGRGNAGYTF. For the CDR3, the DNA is TGTGCCAGCAGCTTAAATGGCAGGGGTAATGCTGGCTACACCTTC.

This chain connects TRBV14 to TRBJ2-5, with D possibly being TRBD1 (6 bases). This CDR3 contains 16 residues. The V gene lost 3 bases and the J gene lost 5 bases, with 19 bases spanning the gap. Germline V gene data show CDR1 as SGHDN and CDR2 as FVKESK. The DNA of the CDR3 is TGTGCCAGCAGCCACGTCAAATTCAGGGGTTGGGAGACCCAGTACTTC. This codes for CASSHVKFRGWETQYF.

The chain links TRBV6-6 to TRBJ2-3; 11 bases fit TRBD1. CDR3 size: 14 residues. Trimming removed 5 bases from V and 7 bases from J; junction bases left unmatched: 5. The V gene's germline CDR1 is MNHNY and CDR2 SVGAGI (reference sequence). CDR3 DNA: TGTGCCAGCAGTCCCGGGACAGGGGGTAATACGCAGTATTTT. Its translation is CASSPGTGGNTQYF.

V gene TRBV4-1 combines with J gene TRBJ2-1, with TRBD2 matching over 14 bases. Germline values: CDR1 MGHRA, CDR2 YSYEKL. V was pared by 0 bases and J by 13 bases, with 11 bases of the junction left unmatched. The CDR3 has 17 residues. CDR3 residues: CASSQDPRGLAGGGQFF. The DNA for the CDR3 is TGCGCCAGCAGCCAAGATCCCCGAGGACTAGCGGGGGGCGGACAGTTCTTC.

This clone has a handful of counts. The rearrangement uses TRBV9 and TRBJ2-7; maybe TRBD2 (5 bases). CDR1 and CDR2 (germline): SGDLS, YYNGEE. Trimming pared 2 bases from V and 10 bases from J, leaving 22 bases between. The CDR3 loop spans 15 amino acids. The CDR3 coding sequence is TGTGCCAGCAGCGTCCCCGGCAGGCGAGGAGGTTCCCAGTACTTC. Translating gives CASSVPGRRGGSQYF.